The 20 T cell receptor beta chains below all came from one sample that was sequenced in a study of blood T cell repertoires in COVID-19. Libraries were prepared by immunoSEQ multiplex PCR; TCRdb keeps only in-frame clonotypes and omits some of them. The data show around 63,000 clones, approximately 81% seen once. Material for sequencing was peripheral blood. These receptors all stem from a woman of 80 years or more with active or convalescent COVID-19.

The rearrangement links TRBV19 to TRBJ2-4, with 7 bases identical to TRBD1. V shed 5 bases, J shed 6 bases, and the junction held 7 bases outside the gene matches. CDR3 size: 14 residues. Germline V gene sequence: CDR1 LNHDA, CDR2 SQIVND (reference sequence). The CDR3 DNA is TGTGCCAGTAGTTCACGCCGGGACAGAAACATTCAGTACTTC. Its protein product is CASSSRRDRNIQYF.

This clone was recorded at least ten times. The rearrangement uses TRBV19 and TRBJ2-1; 11 bases are shared with TRBD1. CDR3 length: 14 residues. The trim removed 8 bases at V and 8 bases at J, leaving 8 bases unmatched. Germline CDR1 is LNHDA and CDR2 is SQIVND (reference sequence). The DNA for the CDR3 is TGTGCCAGTTCCGGGACAGGGGGATCGGATGAGCAGTTCTTC. Its translation is CASSGTGGSDEQFF.

J is TRBJ2-1 and V is TRBV15; the D gene is possibly TRBD2 (5 bases). The CDR3 extends over 18 amino acids. Trimming cost V 7 bases and J 2 bases, with 24 bases left between them. Germline V CDR1 and CDR2: LNHNV, YYDKDF (reference sequence). This CDR3 reads CATIEARPSGRAYNEQFF. The CDR3 DNA sequence: TGTGCCACCATCGAGGCCCGCCCGTCGGGAAGGGCCTACAATGAGCAGTTCTTC.

This sequence joins TRBV14 and TRBJ2-1; D perhaps matches TRBD1 (6 bases). This CDR3 has 18 residues. Germline-derived CDR1 and CDR2 are SGHDN and FVKESK. Trimming left V 4 bases short and J 3 bases short, with 22 bases between. The CDR3 loop is CASSRQFTGNLLYNEQFF. The DNA for the CDR3 is TGTGCCAGCAGCCGCCAATTCACAGGGAACCTTCTCTACAATGAGCAGTTCTTC.

J is TRBJ1-5 and V is TRBV2; TRBD1 aligns across 8 bases. Germline CDR1 SNHLY, CDR2 FYNNEI. The CDR3 runs 17 residues. With V trimmed by 8 bases and J by 6 bases, 18 bases remained unmatched. CDR3 nucleotides: TGTGCCAGCGAACCCCCAGCGCAGGGGGCTTTTTTTCAGCCCCAGCATTTT. Translating it yields CASEPPAQGAFFQPQHF.

V is TRBV7-9 and J is TRBJ2-5, with a weak D call TRBD1 (6 bases). The length of the CDR3 is 16 residues. Trimming took off 1 base at V and 2 bases at J, with 14 bases between the two ends. CDR1 is SEHNR and CDR2 is FQNEAQ in the germline V gene (reference sequence). The CDR3 loop is CASSLGVQGRQETQYF. The CDR3 DNA is TGTGCCAGCAGCTTAGGGGTACAGGGTCGACAAGAGACCCAGTACTTC. Filled out from reference TRBV7-9 and TRBJ2-5, the complete variable domain reads DTGVSQNPRHKITKRGQNVTFRCDPISEHNRLYWYRQTLGQGPEFLTYFQNEAQLEKSRLLSDRFSAERPKGSFSTLEIQRTEQGDSAMYLCASSLGVQGRQETQYFGPGTRLLVL.

This chain connects TRBV5-6 to TRBJ1-3, with D perhaps TRBD1 (5 bases). The V end lost 4 bases, the J end lost 4 bases, and 15 bases lay between the germline ends. Germline CDR1 SGHDT, CDR2 YYEEEE. The CDR3 spans 15 residues. This CDR3 reads CASSPAGDWGNTIYF. CDR3 in DNA: TGTGCCAGCAGCCCCGCCGGGGACTGGGGAAACACCATATATTTT. The full variable domain, rest sourced from reference TRBV5-6 and TRBJ1-3, is DAGVTQSPTHLIKTRGQQVTLRCSPKSGHDTVSWYQQALGQGPQFIFQYYEEEERQRGNFPDRFSGHQFPNYSSELNVNALLLGDSALYLCASSPAGDWGNTIYFGEGSWLTVV.

V usage is TRBV18 and J usage is TRBJ1-6; D ambiguous. Per germline, CDR1 KGHSH and CDR2 LQKENI. The V end was cut by 2 bases, the J end by 5 bases, with 7 bases between. The CDR3 contains 14 residues. The CDR3 protein is CASSPTVDNSPLHF. In nucleotides, the CDR3 is TGTGCCAGCTCACCAACAGTCGATAATTCACCCCTCCACTTT.

The rearrangement uses TRBV19 and TRBJ2-3; TRBD2 might be the D (7 bases). The CDR3 sequence is 17 residues long. Trimming removed 5 bases at V and 0 bases at J, with 18 bases between. Germline V lookup: CDR1 LNHDA, CDR2 SQIVND (reference sequence). The CDR3 DNA follows: TGTGCCAGTAGTTTCATAACAGGGCGGGGGAGCACAGATACGCAGTATTTT. Translated: CASSFITGRGSTDTQYF. The full variable domain, with the rest looked up from reference TRBV19 and TRBJ2-3, is DGGITQSPKYLFRKEGQNVTLSCEQNLNHDAMYWYRQDPGQGLRLIYYSQIVNDFQKGDIAEGYSVSREKKESFPLTVTSAQKNPTAFYLCASSFITGRGSTDTQYFGPGTRLTVL.

This clone was seen a handful of times. Sequence at one end of the junction differs from germline and may be a read error. V gene TRBV5-1 combines with J gene TRBJ2-2, with TRBD2 as a possible D gene (5 bases). CDR1 is SGHRS, CDR2 YFSETQ, per germline. CDR3 length: 14 amino acids. CDR3 DNA: TGCGCCAGCAGTTTGGCCGGGGACACCGGGGAGCTGTTTTTT. Its translation is CASSLAGDTGELFF.

The rearrangement joins TRBV4-1 to TRBJ1-2, with a tentative D call TRBD1 (6 bases). Looked up from germline, CDR1 is MGHRA and CDR2 is YSYEKL. V was trimmed by 0 bases and J by 4 bases, leaving 12 bases between them. This CDR3 spans 15 amino acids. CDR3 sequence: CASSQDPRGGYGYTF. CDR3 bases: TGCGCCAGCAGCCAAGATCCCAGGGGCGGCTATGGCTACACCTTC.

V usage is TRBV7-8 and J usage is TRBJ2-4; possibly TRBD1 for D (5 bases). The CDR3 sequence is 16 residues long. Trimming removed 1 base at V and 0 bases at J, with 10 bases between. Germline V gene data show CDR1 as SGHVS and CDR2 as FQNEAQ. The CDR3 protein is CASSLERGIAKNIQYF. DNA for the CDR3: TGTGCCAGCAGCTTAGAAAGGGGCATAGCCAAAAACATTCAGTACTTC.

The chain joins TRBV5-5 to TRBJ1-5, with 10 bases lining up with TRBD1. This CDR3 is built from 16 residues. The germline V gene encodes CDR1 SGHKS and CDR2 YYEKEE (reference sequence). J lost 0 bases, V lost 0 bases, and 0 bases had no gene match. The CDR3 DNA sequence: TGTGCCAGCAGCTTGGGACAGGGGGCTAGCAATCAGCCCCAGCATTTT. Its translation is CASSLGQGASNQPQHF.

DNA of the CDR3: TGTGCCAGCTCACCATTCCGGGACAGTAATGAAAAACTGTTTTTT. Translated: CASSPFRDSNEKLFF. The genes are TRBV18 and TRBJ1-4; 7 positions match TRBD1. Germline V CDR1 and CDR2: KGHSH, LQKENI. V lost 2 bases and J lost 4; bases outside the gene matches: 4. The CDR3 totals 15 residues. The full variable domain, in which reference TRBV18 and TRBJ1-4 provide the parts outside the CDR3, is NAGVMQNPRHLVRRRGQEARLRCSPMKGHSHVYWYRQLPEEGLKFMVYLQKENIIDESGMPKERFSAEFPKEGPSILRIQQVVRGDSAAYFCASSPFRDSNEKLFFGSGTQLSVL.

The genes are TRBV9 and TRBJ1-6; a weak D match, TRBD1 (6 bases). Trimming took 3 bases from V and 7 from J, leaving 8 bases between them. The length of the CDR3 is 13 residues. CDR1 SGDLS and CDR2 YYNGEE come from the germline V gene. CDR3 sequence: CASSETGNSPLHF. In DNA, the CDR3 is TGTGCCAGCAGCGAAACAGGGAATTCACCCCTCCACTTT. Looking up the rest from reference TRBV9 and TRBJ1-6 gives the full variable domain: DSGVTQTPKHLITATGQRVTLRCSPRSGDLSVYWYQQSLDQGLQFLIQYYNGEERAKGNILERFSAQQFPDLHSELNLSSLELGDSALYFCASSETGNSPLHFGNGTRLTVT.

The chain is built from TRBV18 and TRBJ2-3, with D maybe TRBD1 (5 bases). Deletions cut 4 bases from V and 4 bases from J, with 12 bases between. Looked up from germline, CDR1 is KGHSH and CDR2 is LQKENI. This CDR3 is 14 amino acids long. CDR3 region: CASSQSSGSDTQYF. CDR3 in DNA: TGTGCCAGCTCACAATCTTCAGGGTCAGATACGCAGTATTTT.

The rearrangement uses TRBV7-6 and TRBJ2-1; a weak D match, TRBD2 (6 bases). The CDR3 totals 13 residues. Germline assignment: CDR1 SGHVS and CDR2 FNYEAQ. V was pared by 5 bases and J by 9 bases, with 14 bases between. The CDR3 region is CASSPTVGGEQFF. The CDR3 DNA reads TGTGCCAGCAGCCCGACCGTCGGGGGTGAGCAGTTCTTC. Together with reference TRBV7-6 and TRBJ2-1, the CDR3 gives the full variable domain: GAGVSQSPRYKVTKRGQDVALRCDPISGHVSLYWYRQALGQGPEFLTYFNYEAQQDKSGLPNDRFSAERPEGSISTLTIQRTEQRDSAMYRCASSPTVGGEQFFGPGTRLTVL.

The table lists this clone with a few counts. At one of its ends the junction is not consistent with the germline gene, which may arise from a read error. The gene calls are TRBV20-1 and TRBJ1-2; D might be TRBD1 (6 bases). The CDR3 loop spans 9 amino acids. Germline CDR1 and CDR2: DFQATT and SNEGSKA (reference sequence). The CDR3 region has the DNA TGCAGTGCTAGTTGGGGGGGACAATTC. Amino acids: CSASWGGQF.

Within the sample, this clone is medium-sized. This rearrangement joins TRBV6-2 or TRBV6-3 to TRBJ2-3; 12 bases are a match to TRBD2. V trimming: 2 bases; J trimming: 6 bases; junction bases outside the gene matches: 12. From germline, CDR1 is MNHEY and CDR2 SVGEGT. The CDR3 contains 18 residues. The chain's CDR3 is CASSYPSPLAGGSDTQYF. The DNA for the CDR3 is TGTGCCAGCAGTTACCCAAGTCCCCTAGCGGGGGGGTCGGATACGCAGTATTTT.

This clone was picked up one time. The chain recombines TRBV3-1 (or the pseudogene TRBV3-2) with TRBJ1-5; TRBD1 might be the D (5 bases). Looked up from germline, CDR1 is LGHDT and CDR2 is YNNKEL (reference sequence). The CDR3 totals 15 residues. Deletions cut 1 base from V and 10 bases from J, with 17 bases between. DNA of the CDR3: TGTGCCAGCAGCCAAGGAGGTCAGGGAATCCAACCCCAGCATTTT. The encoded protein is CASSQGGQGIQPQHF.